This TCR beta chain was documented in a study of blood T cell repertoires in COVID-19. Study details: The samples span acute and convalescent COVID-19 from the United States, Italy and Spain. T cells, B-cell-depleted T cells, or PBMCs supplied cDNA or gDNA.

Between the trimmed V and J ends, which lost 7 bases and 6 bases, there was a span of 14 bases. Germline V gene sequence: CDR1 SGDLS, CDR2 YYNGEE. CDR3 length: 12 amino acids. In the authors' methods: It was from reference gene primer amplification that nucleated cell counts were estimated. Libraries were prepared by immunoSEQ multiplex PCR; TCRdb keeps only in-frame clonotypes and omits some of them. V and J calls and clone size are copied from that table; D and trimming were computed from the DNA. The sample lists around 160,000 clones; roughly nine tenths were seen once. This rearrangement joins TRBV9 to TRBJ2-7, with TRBD1 as a possible D gene (6 bases). Specimen: peripheral blood. This TCR came from a man younger than 35 with COVID-19, enrolled during active disease. CDR3 DNA: TGTGCCAGCGGGACACAGGGCTCCGAGCAGTACTTC. This translates into CASGTQGSEQYF.